This TCR beta chain derives from a study of cytomegalovirus exposure and HLA in healthy donors. PCR involved 60 Vbeta and 13 Jbeta primers. The method was immunoSEQ multiplex PCR; TCRdb's version includes in-frame clones alone and lacks a portion of them. Of over 150,000 clones listed, 70% to 80% are singletons. This CDR3 has 16 amino acids. With 3 bases removed from V and 0 bases from J, the gap between germline ends came to 15 bases. The V gene's germline CDR1 is SEHNR and CDR2 FQNEAQ (reference sequence). Of note for this clone: Its antigen is unknown.

General study results and limits: Previously analyzed data showed that most TCR beta V segments were productive at a frequency of about 87% or about 30%.

The sequenced sample consisted of PBMCs. This chain uses TRBV7-9 with TRBJ2-7; D is possibly TRBD2 (7 bases). This TCR came from a man aged 40-55 years in good health and CMV-seronegative. CDR3 nucleotide sequence: TGTGCCAGCAGCTTCCTGGGGGGGCCCCCCTCCTACGAGCAGTACTTC. Translated, it gives CASSFLGGPPSYEQYF.